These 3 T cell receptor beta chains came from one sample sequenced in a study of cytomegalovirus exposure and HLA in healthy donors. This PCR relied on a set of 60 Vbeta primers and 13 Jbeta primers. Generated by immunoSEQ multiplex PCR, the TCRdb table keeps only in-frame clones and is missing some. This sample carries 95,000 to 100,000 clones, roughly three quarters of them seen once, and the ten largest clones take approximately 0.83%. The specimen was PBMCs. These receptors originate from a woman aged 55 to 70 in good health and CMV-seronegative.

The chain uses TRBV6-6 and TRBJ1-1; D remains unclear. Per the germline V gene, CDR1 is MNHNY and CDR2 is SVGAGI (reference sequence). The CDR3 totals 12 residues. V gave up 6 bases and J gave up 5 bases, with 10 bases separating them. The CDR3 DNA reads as TGTGCCAGCAGCACTCCAAGTACTGAAGCTTTCTTT. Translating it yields CASSTPSTEAFF.

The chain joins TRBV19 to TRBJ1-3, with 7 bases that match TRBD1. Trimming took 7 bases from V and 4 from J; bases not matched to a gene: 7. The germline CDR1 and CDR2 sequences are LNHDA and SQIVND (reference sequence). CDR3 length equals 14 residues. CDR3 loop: CASTSQGDGNTIYF. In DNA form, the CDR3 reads TGTGCCAGTACCTCTCAGGGGGACGGAAACACCATATATTTT. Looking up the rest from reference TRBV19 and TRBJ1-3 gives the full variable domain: DGGITQSPKYLFRKEGQNVTLSCEQNLNHDAMYWYRQDPGQGLRLIYYSQIVNDFQKGDIAEGYSVSREKKESFPLTVTSAQKNPTAFYLCASTSQGDGNTIYFGEGSWLTVV.

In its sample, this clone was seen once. CDR3 sequence reads: CASSPGATGTGELFF. The CDR3 DNA sequence: TGTGCCAGCAGTCCTGGGGCCACTGGCACCGGGGAGCTGTTTTTT. The chain is built from TRBV27 and TRBJ2-2; the D gene is possibly TRBD1 (5 bases). CDR3 length: 15 residues. Germline V gene data show CDR1 as MNHEY and CDR2 as SMNVEV (reference sequence). With 5 bases removed from V and 4 bases from J, the gap between germline ends came to 14 bases.